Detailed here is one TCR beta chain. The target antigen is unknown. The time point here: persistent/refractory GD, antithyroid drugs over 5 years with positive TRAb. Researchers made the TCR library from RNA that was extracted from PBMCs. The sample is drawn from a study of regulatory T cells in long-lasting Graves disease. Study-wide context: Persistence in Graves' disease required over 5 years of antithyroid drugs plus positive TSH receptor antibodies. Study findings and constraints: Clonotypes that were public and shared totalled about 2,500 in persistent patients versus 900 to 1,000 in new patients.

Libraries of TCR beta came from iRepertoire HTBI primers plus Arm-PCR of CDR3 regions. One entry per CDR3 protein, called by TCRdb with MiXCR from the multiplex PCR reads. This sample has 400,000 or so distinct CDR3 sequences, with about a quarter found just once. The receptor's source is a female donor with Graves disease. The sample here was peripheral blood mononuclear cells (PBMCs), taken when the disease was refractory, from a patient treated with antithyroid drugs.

The CDR3 reads CASSLTTSGETQYF. CDR3 DNA: TGCGCCAGCAGCTTGACGACTAGCGGAGAGACCCAGTACTTC. J is TRBJ2-5 and V is TRBV5-1; TRBD2 matches 9 bases. V was pared by 1 base and J by 4 bases, with 2 bases of the junction left unmatched. This CDR3 has 14 amino acids. Germline V lookup: CDR1 SGHRS, CDR2 YFSETQ.